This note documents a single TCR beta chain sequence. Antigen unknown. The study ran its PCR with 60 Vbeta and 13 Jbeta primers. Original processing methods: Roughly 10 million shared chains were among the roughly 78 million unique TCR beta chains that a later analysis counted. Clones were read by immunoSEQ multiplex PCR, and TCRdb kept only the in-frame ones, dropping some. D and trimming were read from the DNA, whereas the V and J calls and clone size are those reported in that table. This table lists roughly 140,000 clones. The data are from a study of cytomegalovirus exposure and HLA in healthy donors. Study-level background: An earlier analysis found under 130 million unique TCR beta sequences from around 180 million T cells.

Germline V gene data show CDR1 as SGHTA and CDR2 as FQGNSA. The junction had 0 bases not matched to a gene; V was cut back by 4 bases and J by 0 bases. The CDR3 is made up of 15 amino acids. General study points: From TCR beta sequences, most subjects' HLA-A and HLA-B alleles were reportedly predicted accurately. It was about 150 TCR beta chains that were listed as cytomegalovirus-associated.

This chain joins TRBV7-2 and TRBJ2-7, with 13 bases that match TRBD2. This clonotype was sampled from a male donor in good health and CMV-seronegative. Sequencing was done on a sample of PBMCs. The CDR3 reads CASSWTSGGSYEQYF. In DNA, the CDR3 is TGTGCCAGCAGCTGGACTAGCGGGGGCTCCTACGAGCAGTACTTC.